The text below deals with one TCR beta chain. These data belong to a study of control samples from healthy donors and cancer patients. Using immunoSEQ multiplex PCR, the repertoire was profiled, and TCRdb retains in-frame clones only, with some absent. The table includes more than 15,000 clones, around 83% detected once. The V end lost 4 bases, the J end lost 2 bases, and 6 bases lay between the germline ends. The germline V gene encodes CDR1 SGHRS and CDR2 YFSETQ. The CDR3 contains 12 residues. V and J are TRBV5-1 and TRBJ1-1; unclear D gene. The sequence was collected from a man at least 80 years old with head and neck cancer. The sequenced material came from PBMCs. The CDR3 here is CASSEPNTEAFF. The CDR3 DNA sequence: TGCGCCAGCAGCGAGCCTAACACTGAAGCTTTCTTT.